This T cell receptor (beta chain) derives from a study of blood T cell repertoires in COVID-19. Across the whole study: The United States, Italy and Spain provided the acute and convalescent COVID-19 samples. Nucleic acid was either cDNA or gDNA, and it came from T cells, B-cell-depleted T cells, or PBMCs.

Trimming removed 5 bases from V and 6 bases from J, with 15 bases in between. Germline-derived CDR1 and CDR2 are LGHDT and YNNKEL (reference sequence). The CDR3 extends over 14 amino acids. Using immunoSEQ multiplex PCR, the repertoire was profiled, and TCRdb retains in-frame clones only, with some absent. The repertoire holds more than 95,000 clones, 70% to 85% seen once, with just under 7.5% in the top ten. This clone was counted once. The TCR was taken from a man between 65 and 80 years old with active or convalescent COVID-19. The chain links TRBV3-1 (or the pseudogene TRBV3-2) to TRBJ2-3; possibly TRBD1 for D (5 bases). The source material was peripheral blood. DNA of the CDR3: TGTGCCAGCAGCAGGGGTTTCTCAGGCGATACGCAGTATTTT. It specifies CASSRGFSGDTQYF.